The 3 T cell receptor beta chains below all came from one sample that was sequenced in a study of shared clonotypes between healthy human individuals. This table comes from immunoSEQ multiplex PCR, and its TCRdb copy is limited to in-frame clones, with some not included. The sample lists millions of clones; 95% were seen once. Sequenced: naive CD4+ T cells sorted from blood. As for subset: CD45RA+ positively selected. These receptors were obtained from a young man in good health.

The rearrangement links TRBV11-2 to TRBJ2-2; 7 bases map to TRBD1. The V gene's germline CDR1 is SGHAT and CDR2 FQNNGV. Trimming removed 7 bases from V and 1 base from J; junction bases left unmatched: 9. This CDR3 spans 16 amino acids. CDR3 bases: TGTGCCAGCAACCTCAACAGGGGACAGAACACCGGGGAGCTGTTTTTT. This gives the protein CASNLNRGQNTGELFF.

With regard to this clone: Other DNA sequences in the sample encode the same CDR3. CDR3 protein: CASSLEGSPYNEQFF. The CDR3 coding sequence is TGCGCCAGCAGCTTGGAAGGGAGTCCCTACAATGAGCAGTTCTTC. This sequence joins TRBV5-1 and TRBJ2-1; TRBD2 is a possible D gene (5 bases). Germline assignment: CDR1 SGHRS and CDR2 YFSETQ. V was shortened by 0 bases and J by 2 bases, with 9 bases between the two germline ends. The CDR3 sequence is 15 residues long.

About this clone itself: A clone one base away is much larger, so this may be a read error. This chain uses TRBV27 with TRBJ1-1, with D possibly matching TRBD1 (5 bases). This CDR3 has 13 residues. Germline loops: CDR1 MNHEY, CDR2 SMNVEV (reference sequence). The chain's CDR3 is CAGSFRANTEAFF. Here the CDR3 DNA reads TGTGCCGGCAGTTTCAGGGCGAACACTGAAGCTTTCTTT.